This entry concerns a single T cell receptor (beta chain). The specificity of this receptor is unknown. No base qualities exist here, and no much larger clone lies one base off it. The sample comes from a study of cytomegalovirus exposure and HLA in healthy donors (dated by TCRdb to about 2017). Concerning the study at large: An earlier analysis of fewer than 750 of the donors reported 276 Gb of sequence data and 95 million to 120 million unique TCR beta sequences obtained from roughly 170 million T cells. Approximately 300 gigabases of sequencing data and approximately 80 million unique TCR sequences were included in an early release covering about 620 HLA-typed donors. Of the approximately 400 genotyped donors, about 84% fell in the genetic ancestry cluster associated with self-reported Caucasian donors. The study aimed to test whether signatures of past pathogen exposure could be identified by cataloging public T cell receptors. Using immunosequencing, the study profiled T cell repertoires from some 670 subjects and related those repertoires to cytomegalovirus serostatus. Besides the first cohort of about 730 subjects, a separate validation cohort made up of roughly 130 different subjects was used. To predict cytomegalovirus infection status, the study brought together high-throughput TCR immunosequencing, statistical association of individual TCRs with disease status, and machine learning. To study patterns of TCR occurrence, a later analysis re-analyzed previously published TCR beta repertoires from 666 donors and added high-resolution HLA genotyping. Rather than drawing on any new phenotypic data, the later analysis identified candidate immune exposures from TCR beta sequences and the way those sequences occurred across donors. To decide whether each TCR beta V gene segment behaved as functional or pseudogenic, an earlier analysis of approximately 600 of the donors relied on high-throughput TCR beta sequencing. Donor age, sex, ethnicity and CMV serostatus were compiled alongside the repertoire data. A later genetic analysis took genome-wide SNP genotypes for about 60% of the roughly 670 donors and used that subset as a discovery cohort. Every discovery cohort repertoire had been produced on one sequencing platform. HLA typing included class I and class II loci at four-digit resolution. The number of donors typed differed by locus, with roughly 620-640 for A, B, C, DRB1 and DQB1, about 500 for DQA1, nearly 610 for DPA1, and 400 to 490 for DPB1. Four to six DR-DQ haplotypes were handled as single units for association and clustering, since linkage in the cohort was strong. On average, roughly 200,000 unique TCR beta nucleotide sequences were sequenced per donor among 350 to 400 genotyped donors of the cohort, with roughly 18% of those sequences being non-productive. Summary of the overall study and its limitations: In a later analysis, most CMV-associated TCR beta chains were found to appear HLA-restricted, with HLA associations seemingly driven largely by CMV exposure. In vitro tests confirmed that a few of the cytomegalovirus-associated TCR beta chains recognize cytomegalovirus antigens. Several of the top co-occurrence clusters appeared to be linked to parvovirus B19, influenza, CMV and Epstein-Barr virus, according to a later analysis. An earlier analysis of roughly 570 of the donors showed that most TCR beta V segments appeared in productive rearrangements either about 87% or about 30% of the time, which broadly matched IMGT annotations. A later analysis found that HLA-associated TCR beta chains were more clonally expanded and had lower generation probabilities than equally common non-associated chains. Because HLA typing was unavailable for some donors at each locus, only the typed subset was used in association tests. Correlated functional status among segregating V segments might be attributable to linkage disequilibrium, but an unknown experimental factor could not be ruled out. About 17 rarely observed V segments, including chromosome 9 orphons, were excluded from the earlier analysis of approximately 600 of the donors because counts were too low. The classifier was reported to diagnose cytomegalovirus status with high specificity and sensitivity in both the original and validation cohorts. A later genetic analysis associated a missense DCLRE1C variant with V-gene and J-gene trimming of TCR beta chains, and an independent cohort replicated the association. The authors suggested that the approach could potentially be generalized to other disease states and immunological phenotypes. In a later analysis, the rate of TCR association differed among HLA loci, with DRB1 alleles having the most associated TCRs and HLA-C alleles having the fewest. While some public TCRs were present in many individuals, most TCR sequences turned up only very rarely across donors. Presence/absence analyses assumed roughly uniform sequencing depth across donors, an assumption that may not hold. When HLA alleles, especially DR and DQ, strongly co-occurred, TCR associations were difficult to assign to individual alleles. A later genetic analysis reported fewer N-insertions in productive TCRs among donors in an Asian-associated ancestry cluster than the roughly 650-donor mean. Because the 87-base-pair reads could not distinguish some IMGT-functional V segments, including TRBV6-2 and TRBV6-3, those segments were excluded. The study listed around 160 TCR beta chains as associated with cytomegalovirus. CMV serostatus was the only immune exposure information available for the cohort. A further reported finding was that TCR beta sequences accurately predicted the HLA-A and HLA-B alleles for most subjects in the first cohort. In this cohort, only TCR beta chains were sequenced, and detectable features were limited by the absence of alpha or paired-chain data. A group of highly shared sequence variants was considered likely to be a technical artifact of the sequencing pipeline. A later analysis associated 15,000 or so TCR beta sequences with specific HLA alleles at a false discovery rate of 0.05.

Library preparation was by the immunoSEQ multiplex PCR assay. The multiplex PCR relied on a mix of 60 forward primers for TCR Vbeta segments and 13 reverse primers for TCR Jbeta segments. The CDR3 region of rearranged TCR beta genes was amplified from genomic DNA with a multiplex PCR assay. The Illumina HiSeq System was used to sequence the amplified TCR beta libraries as 87-base-pair reads. The paper's data handling went like this. In a later analysis, roughly 80 million unique TCR beta chains were counted across the roughly 670 repertoires, and around 11 million of these chains were shared by at least two donors. To remove PCR and sequencing errors, raw reads were error-corrected and collapsed into unique sequences using a nearest-neighbor algorithm that merged closely related sequences. CDR3 sequences were aligned to IMGT reference sequences to assign V, D and J gene segments. For a sequence to be retained, a match of at least six nucleotides to both a V gene segment and a J gene segment was required. A rearrangement was called productive if the CDR3 had no stop codons and remained in frame with V and J, and every other rearrangement was called non-productive. Following IMGT convention, CDR3 was defined as the stretch from the second conserved V-encoded cysteine up to the conserved J-encoded phenylalanine. The earlier analysis of about 530 of the donors excluded any sequence lacking an unambiguous match to a single V gene segment. In an earlier analysis of some 590 of the donors, V segments were called functional above 56.7% productive rearrangements and were called segregating when the between-donor standard deviation exceeded 5%. A statistical classification framework was built to diagnose cytomegalovirus status from the catalog of TCR beta chain sequences. In a later analysis, V and J genes were assigned by comparing TCR nucleotide sequences against IMGT/GENE-DB human TR gene sequences. The TCRdist pipeline was used in a later analysis to assign CDR3 sequences and most-parsimonious VDJ recombination scenarios. A later analysis defined each TCR beta chain by its CDR3 amino acid sequence plus V-gene family, and excluded reads lacking a unique V-gene family. To address suspected cross-contamination and a sequencing artifact, a later analysis removed around 590 highly shared, low-generation-probability nucleotide sequences. In a later analysis, a clonal expansion index was calculated for each public chain from normalized within-repertoire ranks of inferred template counts. Generation probabilities in a later analysis came from a VDJ recombination model fitted to out-of-frame rearrangements, and those results were checked against IGoR. A later analysis scored TCR-TCR, TCR-HLA and TCR-CMV co-occurrence with hypergeometric tests, applying a repertoire-size bias correction to TCR pairs. False discovery rates were estimated in a later analysis by permuting HLA or CMV assignments 20 times. In a later analysis, co-occurring TCRs were grouped with DBSCAN, and TCRdist sequence similarity was added when clustering was performed within HLA-allele-positive subsets. For co-occurrence clustering, repertoires with fewer than 30,000 or more than 120,000 public chains were excluded, along with several repertoires with anomalous nucleotide sharing. TCRdb limited this immuneACCESS table to in-frame rearrangements with V and J called. A share of clones is missing; checked studies link under half to unresolved V genes, and the rest is unexplained. V and J calls and clone size are as listed in that table; D and trimming were resolved from the DNA. This sample has around 90,000 clones in its table, and 75% to 90% of those were observed once. In total, the top ten clones hold 6% to 7.5% of the sample.

The CDR1 and CDR2 encoded by the germline V gene are SGHTA and FQGNSA. Spanning cysteine to phenylalanine, the CDR3 consists of 16 amino acids. Only CDR3 DNA is held: 48 bases, read in frame from base 1. V loses 1 base, J loses 4 bases, and the germline ends lie 13 bases apart. The cohort was made up of under 800 healthy bone marrow donors. At the time of sampling, all cohort members were nominally healthy, though unrecorded immune exposures were likely present. The donor was CMV seropositive and belonged to the group of over 250 seropositive cohort members. Every donor gave a peripheral blood sample, and the peripheral blood mononuclear cells from that sample were used for TCR beta sequencing. Genomic DNA extraction from the blood cell samples was performed with the Qiagen DNeasy Blood Extraction Kit.

Sequenced: PBMCs. This sequence was found in a man aged 35 to 55 in good health and CMV-seropositive. The receptor chain draws on TRBV7-2 and TRBJ2-2; TRBD2 is a weak D gene call, 5 bases matching. The nucleotide sequence reads as follows: TGTGCCAGCAGCTTAGTCGGACGGGGAGCCACCGGGGAGCTGTTTTTT. Its protein reads: CASSLVGRGATGELFF.